Sequencing of this T cell receptor beta chain was carried out in a study of OX40 agonist ivuxolimab in advanced cancers. Study-wide context: Dose-escalation patients had hepatocellular carcinoma, melanoma, renal cell or head and neck cancer. Patients were 82.7% male with ages roughly 23 to 79, mean 60.

Study-level findings and limits: Both CD4+ and CD8+ T cell populations in blood had undergone clonal expansion by week 6 at 0.1 to 3.0 mg/kg.

About this clone: The antigen is unknown.

Profiled with immunoSEQ multiplex PCR; TCRdb holds only in-frame clones, not every one. The profile covers over 5,000 clones, with less than 85% appearing a single time and 60% taken by the ten largest. This CDR3 spans 14 amino acids. V shed 4 bases and J shed 0 bases, with 8 bases lying between them. Germline CDR1 SGHTA, CDR2 FQGNSA. The sample consisted of CD4+ or CD8+ T cells sorted from blood, taken in a trial of the OX40 agonist ivuxolimab. The chain combines TRBV7-2 with TRBJ2-3; unclear D gene. The receptor was derived from an adult with an advanced solid tumor such as melanoma, head and neck, liver or kidney cancer. The CDR3 loop is CASSSLTSTDTQYF. For the CDR3, the DNA is TGTGCCAGCAGCTCCCTTACTAGCACAGATACGCAGTATTTT.